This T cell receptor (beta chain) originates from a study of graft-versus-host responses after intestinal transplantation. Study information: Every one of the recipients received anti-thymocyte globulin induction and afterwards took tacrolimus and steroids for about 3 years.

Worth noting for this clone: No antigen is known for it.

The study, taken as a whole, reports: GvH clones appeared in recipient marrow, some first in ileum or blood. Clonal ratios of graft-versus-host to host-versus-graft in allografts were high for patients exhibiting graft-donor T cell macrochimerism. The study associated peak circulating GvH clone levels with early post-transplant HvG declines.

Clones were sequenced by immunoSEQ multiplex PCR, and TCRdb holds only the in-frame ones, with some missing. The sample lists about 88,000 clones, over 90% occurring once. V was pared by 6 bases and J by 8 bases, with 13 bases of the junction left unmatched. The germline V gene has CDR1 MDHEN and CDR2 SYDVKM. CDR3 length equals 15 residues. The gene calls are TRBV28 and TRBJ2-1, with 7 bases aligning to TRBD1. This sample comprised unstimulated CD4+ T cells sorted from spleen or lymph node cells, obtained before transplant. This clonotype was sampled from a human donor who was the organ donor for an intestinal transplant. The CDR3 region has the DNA TGTGCCAGCAGCCCAGCTGGACAGGTAGTCCATGAGCAGTTCTTC. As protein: CASSPAGQVVHEQFF. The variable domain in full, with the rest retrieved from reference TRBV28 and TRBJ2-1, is DVKVTQSSRYLVKRTGEKVFLECVQDMDHENMFWYRQDPGLGLRLIYFSYDVKMKEKGDIPEGYSVSREKKERFSLILESASTNQTSMYLCASSPAGQVVHEQFFGPGTRLTVL.